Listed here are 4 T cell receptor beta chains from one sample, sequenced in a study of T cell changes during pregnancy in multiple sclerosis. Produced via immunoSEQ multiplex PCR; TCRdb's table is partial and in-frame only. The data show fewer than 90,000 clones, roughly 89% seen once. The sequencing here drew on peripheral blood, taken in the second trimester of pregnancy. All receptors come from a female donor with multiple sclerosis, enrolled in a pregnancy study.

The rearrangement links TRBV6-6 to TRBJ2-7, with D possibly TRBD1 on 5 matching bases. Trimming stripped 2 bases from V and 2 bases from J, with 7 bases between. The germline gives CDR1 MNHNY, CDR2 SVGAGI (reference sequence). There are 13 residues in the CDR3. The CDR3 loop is CASSYTGAYEQYF. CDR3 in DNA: TGTGCCAGCAGTTACACAGGAGCCTACGAGCAGTACTTC.

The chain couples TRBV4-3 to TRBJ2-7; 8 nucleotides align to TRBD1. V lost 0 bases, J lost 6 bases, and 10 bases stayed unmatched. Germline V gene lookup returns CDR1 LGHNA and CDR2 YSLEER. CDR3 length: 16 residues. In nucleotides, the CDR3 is TGCGCCAGCAGCCAAGATCATGGCAGGGGGCGTTTCGAGCAGTACTTC. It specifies CASSQDHGRGRFEQYF.

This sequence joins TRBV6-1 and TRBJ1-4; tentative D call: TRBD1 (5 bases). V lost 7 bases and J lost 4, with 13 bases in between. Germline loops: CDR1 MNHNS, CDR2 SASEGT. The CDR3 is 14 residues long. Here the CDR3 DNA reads TGTGCCAGCACCGAGCGGGGCAGTAATGAAAAACTGTTTTTT. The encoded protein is CASTERGSNEKLFF.

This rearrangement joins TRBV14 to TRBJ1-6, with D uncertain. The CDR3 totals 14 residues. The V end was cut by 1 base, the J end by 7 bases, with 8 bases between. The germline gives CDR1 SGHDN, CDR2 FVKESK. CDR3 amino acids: CASSQVRKNSPLHF. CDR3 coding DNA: TGTGCCAGCAGCCAAGTCAGGAAAAATTCACCCCTCCACTTT.